This record covers a single TCR beta chain. Its antigen remains unknown. Sequenced by immunoSEQ multiplex PCR; TCRdb stores in-frame clones only, minus some. The sample has 30,000 to 40,000 clones, 85% seen once; the top ten hold roughly 1.3%. The data originate from a study of STAT5B mutations in CD4+ large granular lymphocyte leukemia. Study-level information: Healthy donors showed HLA-associated enrichment of the CDR3 'QG' motif. Study observations and caveats: No patients shared main leukemic clonotypes, though around 25% appeared at low frequency elsewhere. Patient CD4-sorted repertoires looked more clonal than healthy CD4+ repertoires, even without putative leukemic clones.

This CDR3 has 11 amino acids. Germline V CDR1 and CDR2: WSHSY, SAAADI. The V end was cut by 3 bases, the J end by 9 bases, with 6 bases between. Sequencing was performed on CD4+ T cells from blood buffy coats. The V call is TRBV10-2, the J call TRBJ1-5; D gene unclear. This TCR derives from a human donor in good health. The CDR3 loop is CASSDEGPQHF. The DNA of the CDR3 is TGCGCCAGCAGTGATGAGGGGCCCCAGCATTTT.